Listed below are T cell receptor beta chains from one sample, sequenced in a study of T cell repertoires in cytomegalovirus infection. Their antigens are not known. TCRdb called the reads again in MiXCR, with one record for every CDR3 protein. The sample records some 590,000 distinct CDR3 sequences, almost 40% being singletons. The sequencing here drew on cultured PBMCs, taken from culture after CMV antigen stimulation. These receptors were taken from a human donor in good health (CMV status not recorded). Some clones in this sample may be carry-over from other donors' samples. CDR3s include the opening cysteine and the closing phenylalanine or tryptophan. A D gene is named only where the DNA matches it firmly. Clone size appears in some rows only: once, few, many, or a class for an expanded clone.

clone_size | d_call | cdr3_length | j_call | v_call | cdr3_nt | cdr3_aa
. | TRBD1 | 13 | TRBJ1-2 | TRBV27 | TGTGCCAGCAGCGCGGACAGGGCGTACGGCTACACCTTC | CASSADRAYGYTF
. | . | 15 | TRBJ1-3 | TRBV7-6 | TGTGCCAGCAGCTTAGCTTGGGGTTCTGGAAACACCATATATTTT | CASSLAWGSGNTIYF
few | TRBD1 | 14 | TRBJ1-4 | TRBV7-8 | TGTGCCAGCAGCCAGGGACAGTTGTGGGAAAAACTGTTTTTT | CASSQGQLWEKLFF
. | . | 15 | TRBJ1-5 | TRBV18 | TGTGCCAGCTCACCCCGGGCCTTAAGGGATCAGCCCCAGCATTTT | CASSPRALRDQPQHF
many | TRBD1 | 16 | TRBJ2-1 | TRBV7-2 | TGTGCCAGCAGCTTAAGCGGACAGGATTACTACAATGAGCAGTTCTTC | CASSLSGQDYYNEQFF
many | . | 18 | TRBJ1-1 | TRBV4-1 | TGCGCCAGCAGCCTTCAAGGAGAACGCCGACCCGAGGGGAGTCCGGCTTTCTTT | CASSLQGERRPEGSPAFF
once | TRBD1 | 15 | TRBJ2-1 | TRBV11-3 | TGTGCCAGCAGCTTTCAGGGACAGGGGGAGGATGAGCAGTTCTTC | CASSFQGQGEDEQFF
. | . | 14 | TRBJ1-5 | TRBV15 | TGTGCCACCAGGGAGGGGTATAGCAATCAGCCCCAGCATTTT | CATREGYSNQPQHF
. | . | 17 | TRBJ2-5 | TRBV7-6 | TGTGCCAGCAGCCCATTACCCCTAGCGAACCCCCAAGAGACCCAGTACTTC | CASSPLPLANPQETQYF
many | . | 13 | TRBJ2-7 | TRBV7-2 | TGTGCCAGCAGCTTCAGGGGTTCCTACGAGCAGTACTTC | CASSFRGSYEQYF
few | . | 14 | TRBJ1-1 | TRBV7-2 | TGTGCCAGCAGCGCCTTTCACAGGAACACTGAAGCTTTCTTT | CASSAFHRNTEAFF
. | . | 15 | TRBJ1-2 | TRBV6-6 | TGTGCCAGCAGCGCGGGGCAGGGCTGGTACTATGGCTACACCTTC | CASSAGQGWYYGYTF
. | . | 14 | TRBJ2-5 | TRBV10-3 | TGTGCCATCAAGGCCGGGTCAGATCAAGAGACCCAGTACTTC | CAIKAGSDQETQYF
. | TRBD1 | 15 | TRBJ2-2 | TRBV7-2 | TGTGCCAGCAGCCCGGACAGGGTCCGCACCGGGGAGCTGTTTTTT | CASSPDRVRTGELFF
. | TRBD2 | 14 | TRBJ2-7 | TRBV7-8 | TGTGCCAGCAGCGTTAGCGGGACAACCTACGAGCAGTACTTC | CASSVSGTTYEQYF
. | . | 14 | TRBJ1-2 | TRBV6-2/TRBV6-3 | TGTGCCAGCAGTTACTCGGGGACGACCGATGGCTACACCTTC | CASSYSGTTDGYTF
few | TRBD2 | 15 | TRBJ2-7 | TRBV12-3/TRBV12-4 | TGTGCCAGCTCAAGCGGGGCCCGGATTTCTTACGAGCAGTACTTC | CASSSGARISYEQYF
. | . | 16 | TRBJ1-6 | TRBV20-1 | TGCAGTGCTAGAGATTTCAGTTCGATGGATAATTCACCCCTCCACTTT | CSARDFSSMDNSPLHF
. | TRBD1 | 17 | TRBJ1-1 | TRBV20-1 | TGCAGTGCTAGAGCAGATTGGGGACAGGGGGCGAACACTGAAGCTTTCTTT | CSARADWGQGANTEAFF
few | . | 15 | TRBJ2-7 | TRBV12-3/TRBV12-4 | TGTGCCAGCAGGGGGACTGGAGACAGCTCCTACGAGCAGTACTTC | CASRGTGDSSYEQYF
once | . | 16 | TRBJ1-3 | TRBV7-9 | TGTGCCAGCATACCTCCCCCAGAGATATCTGGAAACACCATATATTTT | CASIPPPEISGNTIYF
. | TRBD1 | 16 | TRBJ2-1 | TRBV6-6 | TGTGCCAGCAGTGCCCCGGGACAGGGGGGTTACAATGAGCAGTTCTTC | CASSAPGQGGYNEQFF
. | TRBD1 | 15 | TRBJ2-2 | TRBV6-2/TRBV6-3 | TGTGCCAGCCAGGGGTCGGGACAGATCACCGGGGAGCTGTTTTTT | CASQGSGQITGELFF
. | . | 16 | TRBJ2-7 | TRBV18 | TGTGCCAGCTCACCGGACCCCCCGACGGCGGGTGGAGAGCAGTACTTC | CASSPDPPTAGGEQYF
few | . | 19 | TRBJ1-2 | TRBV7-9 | TGTGCCAGCAGCTTAACCCCGGGGGGTTTTGACAGTTCTGACAATGGCTACACCTTC | CASSLTPGGFDSSDNGYTF
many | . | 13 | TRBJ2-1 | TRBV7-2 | TGTGCCAGCAGCTTAAGGCCTCTCCATGAGCAGTTCTTC | CASSLRPLHEQFF
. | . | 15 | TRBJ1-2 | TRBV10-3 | TGTGCCATCAGTGAGTCGTTTGGACTTTCGTATGGCTACACCTTC | CAISESFGLSYGYTF
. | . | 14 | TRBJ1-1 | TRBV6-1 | TGTGCCAGCAGTGAAGAACTGGTTCGGACTGAAGCTTTCTTT | CASSEELVRTEAFF
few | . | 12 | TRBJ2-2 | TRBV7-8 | TGTGCCAGCCGTGGGGATTTGGAGGAGCTGTTTTTT | CASRGDLEELFF
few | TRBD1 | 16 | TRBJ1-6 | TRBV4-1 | TGCGCCAGCAGCCAACTTGGGACAGGGAGAAATTCACCCCTCCACTTT | CASSQLGTGRNSPLHF
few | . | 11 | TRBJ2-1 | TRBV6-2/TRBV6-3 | TGTGCCAGCAGTTACCGCAATGAGCAGTTCTTC | CASSYRNEQFF
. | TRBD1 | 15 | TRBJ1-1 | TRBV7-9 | TGTGCCAGCAGCCCCGAACAGGGGTGGAACACTGAAGCTTTCTTT | CASSPEQGWNTEAFF
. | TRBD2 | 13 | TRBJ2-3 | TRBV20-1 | TGCAGTGCCCGGGGGGGGTTCGCAGATACGCAGTATTTT | CSARGGFADTQYF
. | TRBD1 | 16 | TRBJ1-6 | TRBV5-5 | TGTGCCAGCAGCTTGGAGGGGACAGCCCCAATTTCACCCCTCCACTTT | CASSLEGTAPISPLHF
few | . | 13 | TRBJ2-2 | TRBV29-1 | TGCAGCGTTCCGCAAGAGAACACCGGGGAGCTGTTTTTT | CSVPQENTGELFF
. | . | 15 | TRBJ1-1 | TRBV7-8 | TGTGCCAGCAGCTTAGCAGGACAGATCCACACTGAAGCTTTCTTT | CASSLAGQIHTEAFF
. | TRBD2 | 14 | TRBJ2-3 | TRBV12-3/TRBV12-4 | TGTGCCTGCGCGGCTAGCGGGGGCACAGATACGCAGTATTTT | CACAASGGTDTQYF
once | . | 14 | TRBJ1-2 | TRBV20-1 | TGCAGTGCCCGAACGACAGCTAGCAACTATGACTACACCTTC | CSARTTASNYDYTF
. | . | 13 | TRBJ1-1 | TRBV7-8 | TGTGCCAGCAGCTTTACCCGGACCACTGAAGCTTTCTTT | CASSFTRTTEAFF
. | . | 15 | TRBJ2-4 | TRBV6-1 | TGTGCCAGCAGTGAAATAGCGCTCCCCAAAAACATTCAGTACTTC | CASSEIALPKNIQYF
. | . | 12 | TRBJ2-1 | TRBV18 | TGTGCCAGCTCGCAGGAAGGCTATGAGCAGTTCTTC | CASSQEGYEQFF
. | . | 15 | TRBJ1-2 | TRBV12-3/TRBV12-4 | TGTGCCAGCACTCCATCCTCTTGGGTCCTAGGTGGCTACACCTTC | CASTPSSWVLGGYTF
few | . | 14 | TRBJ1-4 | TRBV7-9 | TGTGCCAGCAGCCTCAGGGTAGCTAATGAAAAACTGTTTTTT | CASSLRVANEKLFF
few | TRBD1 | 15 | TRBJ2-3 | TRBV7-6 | TGTGCCAGCAGCCCAGAGACAGGGACCACAGATACGCAGTATTTT | CASSPETGTTDTQYF
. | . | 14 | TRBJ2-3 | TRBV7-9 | TGTGCCAGCAGCCCAAGGAGCTTTGTGGACACGCAGTATTTT | CASSPRSFVDTQYF
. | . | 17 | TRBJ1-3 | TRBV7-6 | TGTGCCAGCACCCGTCTTCTGGGGCAGAGCTCTGGAAACACCATATATTTT | CASTRLLGQSSGNTIYF
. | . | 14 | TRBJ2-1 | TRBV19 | TGTGCCAGTAGTATCGGTACCGTCCCGAATGAGCAGTTCTTC | CASSIGTVPNEQFF
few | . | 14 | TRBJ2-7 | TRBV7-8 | TGTGCCAGCAGCTTAGGGATAGGAACCTACGAGCAGTACTTC | CASSLGIGTYEQYF
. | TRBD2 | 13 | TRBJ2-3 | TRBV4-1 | TGCGCCAGCAGCCAAGAAGGCGGGGGGGTGAGGTATTTT | CASSQEGGGVRYF
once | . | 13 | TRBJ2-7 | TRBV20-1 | TGCAGTGTTGAAACCGGGACCTTCGGCGAGCAGTACTTC | CSVETGTFGEQYF
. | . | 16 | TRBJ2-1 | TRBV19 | TGTGCCAGTAGTAAGGGCGGAGGACCCCCCTACAATGAGCAGTTCTTC | CASSKGGGPPYNEQFF
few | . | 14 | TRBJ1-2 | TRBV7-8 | TGTGCCAGCAGCTCCGGTTTGTGGGACTATGGCTACACCTTC | CASSSGLWDYGYTF
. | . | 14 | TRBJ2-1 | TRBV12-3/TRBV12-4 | TGTGCCAGCAGCTTTCTAGCGAATAACAATGAGCAGTTCTTC | CASSFLANNNEQFF
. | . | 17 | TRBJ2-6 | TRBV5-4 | TGTGCCAGCAGCCCGCCGGGGCCTATCTCTGGGGCCAACGTCCTGACTTTC | CASSPPGPISGANVLTF
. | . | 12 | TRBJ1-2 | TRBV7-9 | TGTGCCAGCAGCTTAGACCCCCAGGGCTACACCTTC | CASSLDPQGYTF